This T cell receptor (beta chain) emerged from a study of T cell responses to AZD1222 COVID-19 vaccine. With respect to this clone: Its matching antigen is unknown.

The ends lost 4 bases at V and 8 bases at J; junction bases unmatched: 8. The CDR3 is 13 amino acids. Germline CDR1 GTSNPN, CDR2 SVGIG (reference sequence). Regarding the study as a whole: Clonal diversity was possibly underestimated, and the donors were mostly white British, with more females.

The method was immunoSEQ multiplex PCR; TCRdb's version includes in-frame clones alone and lacks a portion of them. The table records fewer than 150,000 clones, around 88% of them present only once. The clonotype originates from an adult in good health. The source was peripheral blood, collected on day 0 of AZD1222 vaccination. The V call is TRBV30, the J call TRBJ1-2; 9 nucleotides line up with TRBD1. For the CDR3, the DNA is TGTGCCTGGAACCTGGGGACAGGGAAGGGCTACACCTTC. Translation gives CAWNLGTGKGYTF.